Below are 5 T cell receptor beta chains sequenced from a single sample in a study of T-cell reconstitution after alpha-beta-depleted transplantation in children. The TCRbeta library was prepared with unique molecular identifiers. TCRdb reanalysed the PCR reads using MiXCR and keeps one entry per CDR3 protein. Seen here are almost 500,000 distinct CDR3 sequences, 10% observed once, and the top ten hold roughly 2%. Here the sequenced sample was PBMCs, taken before TCRalphabeta/CD19-depleted stem cell transplant. All receptors come from a child aged 2 to 15 with inherited bone marrow failure, due to receive a stem cell transplant.

This clonotype was seen repeatedly, ten times or more. This chain links TRBV12-3 or TRBV12-4 with TRBJ1-2; D remains ambiguous. V was trimmed by 5 bases and J by 1 base, leaving 14 bases between them. The CDR3 runs 15 residues. CDR3 sequence reads: CASSVGRRVNYGYTF. The CDR3 DNA reads as TGTGCCAGCAGTGTCGGACGGAGGGTTAACTATGGCTACACCTTC.

This clonotype came up many times. The chain employs TRBV27 and TRBJ2-3, with 11 bases lining up with TRBD2. The length of the CDR3 is 15 residues. V shed 2 bases and J 9 bases; nucleotides not matched to a gene: 7. From germline, CDR1 is MNHEY and CDR2 SMNVEV (reference sequence). CDR3 amino acids: CASSLLAGGSLTQYF. The CDR3 nucleotides are TGTGCCAGCAGTTTACTAGCGGGAGGTTCCCTGACGCAGTATTTT.

The rearrangement joins TRBV18 to TRBJ2-1; 7 bases are shared with TRBD1. The germline CDR1 and CDR2 sequences are KGHSH and LQKENI. The junction had 4 bases not matched to a gene; V was cut back by 1 base and J by 10 bases. The CDR3 runs 13 residues. The CDR3 nucleotides are TGTGCCAGCTCACCACAGGGGGCTGGGGAGCAGTTCTTC. Its protein is CASSPQGAGEQFF.

There are many counts of this clonotype. The chain links TRBV6-1 to TRBJ1-1; the D gene is possibly TRBD1 (5 bases). The CDR3 extends over 16 amino acids. The V and J ends lost 3 bases and 2 bases respectively, with 16 bases between them. Per germline, CDR1 MNHNS and CDR2 SASEGT. The CDR3 loop is CASSDDWTYRNTEAFF. CDR3 nucleotide sequence: TGTGCCAGCAGTGACGATTGGACATACAGAAACACTGAAGCTTTCTTT.

This clonotype has at least ten counts. The rearrangement uses TRBV24-1 and TRBJ2-7, with 10 bases matching TRBD1. V trimming: 3 bases; J trimming: 2 bases; junction bases outside the gene matches: 12. Germline assignment: CDR1 KGHDR and CDR2 SFDVKD. This CDR3 contains 18 residues. CDR3 in DNA: TGTGCCACCAGTGATCATAATGCGGGACAGGGGAGCCCCTACGAGCAGTACTTC. Its protein product is CATSDHNAGQGSPYEQYF.